Following are 23 T cell receptor beta chains from one sample sequenced in a study of T cell clones after liver transplantation. Measured with immunoSEQ multiplex PCR; TCRdb has only the in-frame clones, and not every one. The sample records about 99,000 clones, 82% being singletons. The starting material was CD4+ T cells from blood, obtained before liver transplant. Receptors were obtained from a human donor who received a liver transplant.

This clone is a singleton in its sample. The V call is TRBV7-3, the J call TRBJ2-5; 15 bases match TRBD2. V lost 5 bases and J lost 7; bases outside the gene matches: 5. The CDR3 extends over 15 amino acids. Germline CDR1 reads SGHTA; CDR2 reads FQGTGA. The CDR3 DNA reads as TGTGCCAGCAGCCCGGGACTAGCGGGGGGCGGGACCCAGTACTTC. It yields the protein CASSPGLAGGGTQYF.

The genes are TRBV2 and TRBJ1-2; TRBD1 aligns across 9 bases. The CDR3 spans 17 residues. The germline CDR1 and CDR2 sequences are SNHLY and FYNNEI. V gave up 2 bases and J gave up 4 bases; unmatched junction bases: 11. The CDR3 is CASSEWTGVPSSYGYTF. In nucleotides, the CDR3 is TGTGCCAGCAGTGAATGGACAGGGGTCCCTTCTAGCTATGGCTACACCTTC. Full variable domain (missing parts from reference TRBV2 and TRBJ1-2): EPEVTQTPSHQVTQMGQEVILRCVPISNHLYFYWYRQILGQKVEFLVSFYNNEISEKSEIFDDQFSVERPDGSNFTLKIRSTKLEDSAMYFCASSEWTGVPSSYGYTFGSGTRLTVV.

This rearrangement joins TRBV21-1 to TRBJ1-5. TRBV21-1 is designated a pseudogene. The CDR3 covers 16 residues. DNA of the CDR3: TGTGCCAGCTTCCGGGACGGAAAATATAGCAATCAGCCCCAGCATTTT. The encoded protein is CASFRDGKYSNQPQHF.

J is TRBJ1-1 and V is TRBV2; D gene unclear. Looked up from germline, CDR1 is SNHLY and CDR2 is FYNNEI. This CDR3 is built from 11 residues. V lost 6 bases and J 6 bases, leaving 8 bases between the germline ends. The chain's CDR3 is CASRYGPEAFF. The CDR3 nucleotides are TGTGCCAGCAGATATGGACCTGAAGCTTTCTTT.

In this sample, this clone turned up once. This rearrangement joins TRBV29-1 to TRBJ1-3; D is uncertain. Trimming removed 6 bases from V and 2 bases from J, with 14 bases in between. Per the germline V gene, CDR1 is SQVTM and CDR2 is ANQGSEA. The CDR3 totals 14 residues. CDR3 bases: TGCAGCGTCGGGCGGCCGGAGGCTGGAAACACCATATATTTT. It translates to CSVGRPEAGNTIYF.

V usage is TRBV19 and J usage is TRBJ1-6; D is unclear. CDR3 length: 13 residues. Germline V gene data show CDR1 as LNHDA and CDR2 as SQIVND (reference sequence). With 7 bases removed from V and 4 bases from J, the gap between germline ends came to 8 bases. The DNA for the CDR3 is TGTGCCAGTACCGACCAGTATAATTCACCCCTCCACTTT. It specifies CASTDQYNSPLHF. The entire variable domain, with the rest obtained from reference TRBV19 and TRBJ1-6, is as follows: DGGITQSPKYLFRKEGQNVTLSCEQNLNHDAMYWYRQDPGQGLRLIYYSQIVNDFQKGDIAEGYSVSREKKESFPLTVTSAQKNPTAFYLCASTDQYNSPLHFGNGTRLTVT.

The J gene is TRBJ1-2, the V gene TRBV14; tentatively, D is TRBD1 (5 bases). V lost 0 bases, J lost 4 bases, and 12 bases lay in between. This CDR3 has 15 amino acids. Looked up from germline, CDR1 is SGHDN and CDR2 is FVKESK. CDR3 sequence reads: CASSQEVTGPYGYTF. The CDR3 DNA follows: TGTGCCAGCAGCCAAGAAGTAACAGGTCCCTATGGCTACACCTTC.

The gene calls are TRBV9 and TRBJ1-2; D remains unclear. There are 13 residues in the CDR3. Germline V lookup: CDR1 SGDLS, CDR2 YYNGEE. Deletions cut 2 bases from V and 4 bases from J, with 9 bases between. CDR3 sequence: CASSVGEAYGYTF. In DNA form, the CDR3 reads TGTGCCAGCAGCGTTGGGGAAGCCTATGGCTACACCTTC.

There are a few counts of this clone. The chain employs TRBV7-3 and TRBJ2-2; 9 bases are a match to TRBD1. Germline-derived CDR1 and CDR2 are SGHTA and FQGTGA. With 5 bases clipped from V and 6 bases from J, the junction kept 7 bases outside the gene matches. This CDR3 contains 15 residues. The CDR3 sequence: CASSLGQGRAGELFF. As DNA, the CDR3 is TGTGCCAGCAGCCTAGGACAGGGGAGGGCCGGGGAGCTGTTTTTT.

The chain combines TRBV29-1 with TRBJ2-1; TRBD2 matches at 8 bases. With V trimmed by 7 bases and J by 3 bases, 11 bases remained unmatched. CDR1 is SQVTM and CDR2 is ANQGSEA in the germline V gene. The CDR3 extends over 15 amino acids. The CDR3 here is CSGEEYSGVYNEQFF. CDR3 DNA: TGCAGCGGAGAAGAGTATAGCGGGGTCTACAATGAGCAGTTCTTC.

This chain's CDR3 is CASSPGPRQGNDEQYF. DNA of the CDR3: TGTGCCAGCAGCCCCGGCCCCCGACAGGGGAACGACGAGCAGTACTTC. V gene TRBV7-3 combines with J gene TRBJ2-7, with TRBD1 matching 8 bases. J lost 5 bases, V lost 5 bases, and 14 bases had no gene match. The CDR3 extends over 16 amino acids. CDR1 and CDR2 (germline): SGHTA, FQGTGA.

The chain carries TRBV11-1 and TRBJ2-1, with D perhaps matching TRBD1 or TRBD2 (5 bases each). Per germline, CDR1 SGHAT and CDR2 FQDESV (reference sequence). Trimming took 5 bases from V and 6 from J, leaving 20 bases between them. There are 16 residues in the CDR3. As DNA, the CDR3 is TGTGCCAGCAGCCGAGCGAGGGGCCTTGTTCTCAATGAGCAGTTCTTC. This codes for CASSRARGLVLNEQFF.

The chain combines TRBV19 with TRBJ2-1, with TRBD2 matching over 13 bases. The CDR3 is 15 residues long. V lost 5 bases to trimming and J lost 8 bases; unmatched junction nucleotides: 6. CDR1 and CDR2 (germline): LNHDA, SQIVND (reference sequence). The CDR3 region is CASSRTSGGRDEQFF. The CDR3 nucleotides read TGTGCCAGTAGTCGGACTAGCGGGGGCAGGGATGAGCAGTTCTTC.

In this sample, this clone turned up a few times. This sequence joins TRBV28 and TRBJ2-7, with D perhaps matching TRBD1 (5 bases). The germline CDR1 and CDR2 sequences are MDHEN and SYDVKM. The CDR3 covers 14 residues. The V gene lost 1 base and the J gene lost 1 base, with 8 bases spanning the gap. The DNA for the CDR3 is TGTGCCAGCAGTTTATTTCAGGGTTCCTACGAGCAGTACTTC. It specifies CASSLFQGSYEQYF.

The chain carries TRBV10-1 and TRBJ2-1; D is possibly TRBD2 (6 bases). Trimming stripped 11 bases from V and 4 bases from J, with 12 bases between. The germline V gene encodes CDR1 WNHNN and CDR2 SYGVQD (reference sequence). The CDR3 totals 12 residues. The CDR3 nucleotides read TGCGCCCGCCGGGACTCTTACAATGAGCAGTTCTTC. This sequence encodes CARRDSYNEQFF.

The gene calls are TRBV4-3 and TRBJ1-1; 8 bases agree with TRBD1. The CDR3 extends over 14 amino acids. The V gene end was trimmed by 2 bases and the J gene end by 4 bases; junction bases not matched to a gene: 3. Germline-derived CDR1 and CDR2 are LGHNA and YSLEER. The CDR3 DNA is TGCGCCAGCAGCCAAAGACAGGGGACCACTGAAGCTTTCTTT. Encoded protein: CASSQRQGTTEAFF.

This clone came up a few times. The chain joins TRBV7-9 to TRBJ2-1; D uncertain. The germline gives CDR1 SEHNR, CDR2 FQNEAQ (reference sequence). The CDR3 totals 16 residues. V lost 0 bases and J 4 bases, leaving 13 bases between the germline ends. This CDR3 is CASSLARPIGYNEQFF. CDR3 coding DNA: TGTGCCAGCAGCTTAGCTCGGCCGATTGGTTACAATGAGCAGTTCTTC.

The J gene is TRBJ1-4, the V gene TRBV7-9; D gene ambiguous. Germline values: CDR1 SEHNR, CDR2 FQNEAQ (reference sequence). CDR3 size: 13 residues. V dropped 5 bases and J dropped 7 bases, with 11 bases sitting between them. Here the CDR3 DNA reads TGTGCCAGCAGCACAAGGGCCGTTGAAAAACTGTTTTTT. This codes for CASSTRAVEKLFF.

This chain uses TRBV6-6 with TRBJ1-4, with TRBD1 identical over 10 bases. The CDR3 contains 16 residues. With 6 bases clipped from V and 8 bases from J, the junction kept 12 bases outside the gene matches. Germline lookup yields CDR1 MNHNY and CDR2 SVGAGI (reference sequence). CDR3 coding DNA: TGTGCCAGCAGATCCCCCGACAGGGGGCGCAGAGAAAAACTGTTTTTT. Translating gives CASRSPDRGRREKLFF.

This chain connects TRBV30 to TRBJ2-7, with 14 bases identical to TRBD2. With 2 bases clipped from V and 0 bases from J, the junction kept 9 bases outside the gene matches. CDR3 length: 18 amino acids. CDR1 and CDR2 (germline): GTSNPN, SVGIG (reference sequence). CDR3 residues: CAWSILGLAGASSYEQYF. The CDR3 nucleotides are TGTGCCTGGAGTATCCTGGGACTAGCGGGAGCAAGCTCCTACGAGCAGTACTTC.

The chain is built from TRBV10-1 and TRBJ2-1; D remains ambiguous. CDR3 length equals 15 residues. Germline CDR1 reads WNHNN; CDR2 reads SYGVQD (reference sequence). V was pared by 2 bases and J by 0 bases, with 8 bases between. The chain's CDR3 is CASSEGVSSYNEQFF. The CDR3 DNA sequence: TGCGCCAGCAGTGAGGGCGTTAGCTCCTACAATGAGCAGTTCTTC.

The V call is TRBV11-1, the J call TRBJ2-5; 7 bases match TRBD1. Trimming took 5 bases from V and 2 from J; bases not matched to a gene: 8. This CDR3 spans 15 amino acids. Germline CDR1 and CDR2: SGHAT and FQDESV (reference sequence). Here the CDR3 reads CASSSRDSSQETQYF. As DNA, the CDR3 is TGTGCCAGCAGCAGCCGGGACAGCTCGCAAGAGACCCAGTACTTC.

J is TRBJ2-1 and V is TRBV5-1, with 9 nucleotides matching TRBD1. Trimming at V came to 6 bases and at J to 10 bases, leaving 11 bases not matched to a gene. This CDR3 contains 14 residues. Germline CDR1 SGHRS, CDR2 YFSETQ. CDR3 in amino acids: CASTSGGTGREQFF. CDR3 DNA sequence: TGCGCCAGCACCTCAGGGGGGACAGGGAGGGAGCAGTTCTTC.